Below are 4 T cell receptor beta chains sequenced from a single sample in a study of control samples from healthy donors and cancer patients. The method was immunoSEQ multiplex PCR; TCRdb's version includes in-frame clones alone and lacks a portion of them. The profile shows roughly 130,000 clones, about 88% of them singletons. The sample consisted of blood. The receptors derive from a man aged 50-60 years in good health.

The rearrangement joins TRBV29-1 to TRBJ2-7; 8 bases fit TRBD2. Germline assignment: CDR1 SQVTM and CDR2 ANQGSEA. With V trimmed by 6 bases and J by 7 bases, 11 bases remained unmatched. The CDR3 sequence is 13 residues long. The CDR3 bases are TGCAGCGTCAAACAGGTTACTAGCGGAGAGCAGTACTTC. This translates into CSVKQVTSGEQYF.

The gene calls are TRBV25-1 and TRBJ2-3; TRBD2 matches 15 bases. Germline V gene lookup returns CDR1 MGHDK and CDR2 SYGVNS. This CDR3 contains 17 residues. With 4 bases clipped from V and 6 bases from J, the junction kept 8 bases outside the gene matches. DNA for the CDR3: TGTGCCAGCAGTGGATTAGGGACTAGCGGGGGGACGGATACGCAGTATTTT. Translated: CASSGLGTSGGTDTQYF. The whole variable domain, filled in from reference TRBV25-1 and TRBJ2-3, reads EADIYQTPRYLVIGTGKKITLECSQTMGHDKMYWYQQDPGMELHLIHYSYGVNSTEKGDLSSESTVSRIRTEHFPLTLESARPSHTSQYLCASSGLGTSGGTDTQYFGPGTRLTVL.

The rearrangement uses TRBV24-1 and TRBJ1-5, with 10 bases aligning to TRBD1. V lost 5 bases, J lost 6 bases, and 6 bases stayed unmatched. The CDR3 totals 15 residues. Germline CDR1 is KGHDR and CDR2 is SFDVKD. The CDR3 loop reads CATSAGTGDSQPQHF. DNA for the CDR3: TGTGCCACCAGTGCCGGGACAGGGGATAGTCAGCCCCAGCATTTT.

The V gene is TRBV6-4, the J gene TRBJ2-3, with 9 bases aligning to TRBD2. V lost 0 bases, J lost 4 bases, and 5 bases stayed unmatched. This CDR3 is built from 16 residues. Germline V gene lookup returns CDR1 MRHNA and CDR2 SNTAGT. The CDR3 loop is CASSDSRAGGPDTQYF. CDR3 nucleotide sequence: TGTGCCAGCAGTGACTCGAGAGCGGGGGGCCCAGATACGCAGTATTTT.